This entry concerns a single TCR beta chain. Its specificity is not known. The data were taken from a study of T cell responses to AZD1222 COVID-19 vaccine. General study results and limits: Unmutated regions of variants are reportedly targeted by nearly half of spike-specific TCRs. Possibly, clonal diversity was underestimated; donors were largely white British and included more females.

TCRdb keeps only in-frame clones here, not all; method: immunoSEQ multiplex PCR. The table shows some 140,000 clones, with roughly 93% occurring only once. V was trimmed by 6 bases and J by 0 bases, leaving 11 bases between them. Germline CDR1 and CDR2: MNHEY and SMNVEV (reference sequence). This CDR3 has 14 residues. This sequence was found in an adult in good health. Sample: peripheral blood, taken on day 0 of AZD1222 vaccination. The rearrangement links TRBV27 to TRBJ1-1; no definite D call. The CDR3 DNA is TGTGCCAGCAGCCCAGACAATATGAACACTGAAGCTTTCTTT. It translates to CASSPDNMNTEAFF.